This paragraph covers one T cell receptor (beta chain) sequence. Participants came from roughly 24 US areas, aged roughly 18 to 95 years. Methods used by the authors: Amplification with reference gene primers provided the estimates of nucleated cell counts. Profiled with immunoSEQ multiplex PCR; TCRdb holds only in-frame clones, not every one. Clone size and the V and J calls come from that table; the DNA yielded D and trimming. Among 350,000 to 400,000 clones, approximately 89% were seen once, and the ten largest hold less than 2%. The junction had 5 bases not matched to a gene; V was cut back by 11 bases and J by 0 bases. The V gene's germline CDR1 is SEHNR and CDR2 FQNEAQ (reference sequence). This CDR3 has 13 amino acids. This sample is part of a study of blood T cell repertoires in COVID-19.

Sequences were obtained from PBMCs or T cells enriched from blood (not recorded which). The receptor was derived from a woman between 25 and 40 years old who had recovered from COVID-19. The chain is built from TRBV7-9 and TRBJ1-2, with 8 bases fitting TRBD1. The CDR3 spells CAVGQGTNYGYTF. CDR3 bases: TGTGCCGTTGGACAGGGAACTAACTATGGCTACACCTTC.